A single sample is the source of the 30 T cell receptor beta chains below, sequenced in a study of blood T cell repertoires in COVID-19. Assay: immunoSEQ multiplex PCR; the TCRdb copy retains only in-frame clones and omits some. Of over 120,000 clones in the sample, around 73% were seen once. The material sequenced was peripheral blood. The receptors originated from a woman between 50 and 59 years old with active or convalescent COVID-19.

This clone has only one observation. The chain is built from TRBV19 and TRBJ1-4; D perhaps matches TRBD1 (6 bases). The CDR3 runs to 16 residues. Trimming took off 4 bases at V and 7 bases at J, with 19 bases between the two ends. Looked up from germline, CDR1 is LNHDA and CDR2 is SQIVND (reference sequence). The CDR3 is CASSKGRRGTGEKLFF. In nucleotides, the CDR3 is TGTGCCAGTAGTAAGGGGAGAAGGGGGACCGGTGAAAAACTGTTTTTT. Full variable domain (rest looked up from reference TRBV19 and TRBJ1-4): DGGITQSPKYLFRKEGQNVTLSCEQNLNHDAMYWYRQDPGQGLRLIYYSQIVNDFQKGDIAEGYSVSREKKESFPLTVTSAQKNPTAFYLCASSKGRRGTGEKLFFGSGTQLSVL.

The V call is TRBV19, the J call TRBJ2-1, with 8 nucleotides matching TRBD2. Per the germline V gene, CDR1 is LNHDA and CDR2 is SQIVND (reference sequence). The CDR3 spans 16 residues. Trimming removed 5 bases from V and 3 bases from J; junction bases left unmatched: 9. The CDR3 reads CASSPLLAGFYNEQFF. CDR3 DNA sequence: TGTGCCAGTAGTCCCCTCCTAGCGGGTTTCTACAATGAGCAGTTCTTC.

The V call is TRBV28, the J call TRBJ1-1, with D possibly TRBD1 on 6 matching bases. In germline, CDR1 is MDHEN, CDR2 SYDVKM. The ends were cut back, 2 bases at V and 1 base at J, with 8 bases in the middle. CDR3 length: 14 amino acids. The CDR3 DNA is TGTGCCAGCAGTTTAAGACAGGAGAACACTGAAGCTTTCTTT. Protein sequence: CASSLRQENTEAFF.

This clone showed up just once. The chain couples TRBV7-6 to TRBJ2-1; 7 bases line up with TRBD2. The CDR3 totals 16 residues. Germline CDR1 and CDR2: SGHVS and FNYEAQ. The ends lost 5 bases at V and 3 bases at J; junction bases unmatched: 10. This CDR3 reads CASSPLGGGGYNEQFF. The CDR3 nucleotides are TGTGCCAGCAGCCCCCTTGGGGGGGGTGGCTACAATGAGCAGTTCTTC.

This clone was observed a few times. This sequence joins TRBV7-2 and TRBJ2-1, with 11 positions matching TRBD2. CDR3 size: 16 residues. Germline V gene data show CDR1 as SGHTA and CDR2 as FQGNSA. V lost 4 bases, J lost 4 bases, and 6 bases stayed unmatched. CDR3 in amino acids: CASSSIAGGIYNEQFF. CDR3 DNA: TGTGCCAGCAGCTCTATAGCGGGGGGGATTTACAATGAGCAGTTCTTC.

The chain has TRBV7-3 and TRBJ2-3, with TRBD1 identical over 8 bases. The CDR3 sequence is 15 residues long. The junction had 6 bases not matched to a gene; V was cut back by 3 bases and J by 4 bases. In germline, CDR1 is SGHTA, CDR2 FQGTGA. This CDR3 reads CASSLQGARSDTQYF. The DNA of the CDR3 is TGTGCCAGCAGCTTGCAGGGGGCTCGGTCAGATACGCAGTATTTT. Variable domain in full (rest from reference TRBV7-3 and TRBJ2-3): GAGVSQTPSNKVTEKGKYVELRCDPISGHTALYWYRQSLGQGPEFLIYFQGTGAADDSGLPNDRFFAVRPEGSVSTLKIQRTERGDSAVYLCASSLQGARSDTQYFGPGTRLTVL.

This chain uses TRBV3-1 (or the pseudogene TRBV3-2) with TRBJ1-2; D unclear. The CDR3 runs to 14 residues. Germline loops: CDR1 LGHDT, CDR2 YNNKEL (reference sequence). Trimming stripped 1 base from V and 4 bases from J, with 10 bases between. The CDR3 nucleotides read TGTGCCAGCAGCCAAGGGCTGGCCGTCTATGGCTACACCTTC. This translates into CASSQGLAVYGYTF.

The J gene is TRBJ1-2, the V gene TRBV5-1, with a weak D call TRBD1 (6 bases). Germline CDR1 is SGHRS and CDR2 is YFSETQ. The CDR3 extends over 14 amino acids. The germline V and J ends were trimmed by 5 bases and 6 bases, with 17 bases remaining between them. CDR3 in amino acids: CASSSQGREDGYTF. The CDR3 region has the DNA TGCGCCAGCAGTTCACAGGGAAGAGAGGATGGCTACACCTTC.

This sequence joins TRBV12-5 and TRBJ1-1, with 7 nucleotides matching TRBD1. Trimming cost V 6 bases and J 4 bases; bases outside gene matches: 5. The CDR3 length is 13 residues. CDR1 and CDR2 from the germline V gene are LGHNT and FRNRAP. CDR3 in amino acids: CASGPSGGTEAFF. CDR3 nucleotide sequence: TGTGCTAGTGGACCCTCAGGGGGCACTGAAGCTTTCTTT.

The table lists this clone with a count of one. The chain has TRBV19 and TRBJ2-7; TRBD1 aligns across 10 bases. This CDR3 is 14 amino acids long. Per the germline V gene, CDR1 is LNHDA and CDR2 is SQIVND (reference sequence). J was trimmed by 2 bases and V by 3 bases; bases with no gene match: 1. The CDR3 sequence is CASSMGTGAYEQYF. The CDR3 DNA is TGTGCCAGTAGTATGGGGACAGGGGCCTACGAGCAGTACTTC.

V and J are TRBV2 and TRBJ2-7; 8 bases match TRBD1. The CDR3 totals 14 residues. V gave up 5 bases and J gave up 1 base; unmatched junction bases: 4. CDR1 and CDR2 (germline): SNHLY, FYNNEI. The CDR3 DNA reads as TGTGCCAGCAGTCCGGGACAGGCGTCCTACGAGCAGTACTTC. Translated: CASSPGQASYEQYF.

The rearrangement uses TRBV7-9 and TRBJ2-7; tentative D call: TRBD2 (5 bases). Trimming pared 1 base from V and 6 bases from J, leaving 13 bases between. Germline V CDR1 and CDR2: SEHNR, FQNEAQ (reference sequence). The CDR3 runs to 14 residues. The CDR3 DNA reads TGTGCCAGCAGCTTAGTGGAGACGGCGGGCGAGCAGTACTTC. Translating it yields CASSLVETAGEQYF.

This chain joins TRBV28 and TRBJ2-7; TRBD2 aligns across 7 bases. There are 15 residues in the CDR3. J gave up 6 bases and V 4 bases, and 12 bases lay outside the gene matches. The germline V gene has CDR1 MDHEN and CDR2 SYDVKM. The chain's CDR3 is CASSSGGAKGPEQYF. In DNA form, the CDR3 reads TGTGCCAGCAGTTCGGGAGGAGCAAAGGGACCCGAGCAGTACTTC.

The rearrangement uses TRBV30 and TRBJ1-2; 7 bases agree with TRBD1. This CDR3 region has 16 residues. Germline loops: CDR1 GTSNPN, CDR2 SVGIG (reference sequence). With 3 bases clipped from V and 1 base from J, the junction kept 11 bases outside the gene matches. CDR3 coding DNA: TGTGCCTGGAGAGGCCAGACAGGGACCCTTAACTATGGCTACACCTTC. Its protein product is CAWRGQTGTLNYGYTF.

V gene TRBV19 combines with J gene TRBJ1-1; a weak D match, TRBD1 (6 bases). V was pared by 3 bases and J by 3 bases, with 14 bases between. CDR1 and CDR2 (germline): LNHDA, SQIVND (reference sequence). The CDR3 contains 15 residues. The CDR3 DNA follows: TGTGCCAGTAGTATGGGGGCCCCAGGGCACACTGAAGCTTTCTTT. Translation gives CASSMGAPGHTEAFF.

This chain uses TRBV12-1 with TRBJ2-1; TRBD2, as called in the table, went unchecked against the DNA. TRBV12-1 is given as a pseudogene. The CDR3 totals 12 residues. Written as DNA, the CDR3 is TGTGCCAGCGTCCTAGCCTACAATGAGCAGTTCTTC. It encodes CASVLAYNEQFF.

The rearrangement joins TRBV19 to TRBJ2-5; 7 bases fit TRBD2. CDR1 is LNHDA and CDR2 is SQIVND in the germline V gene (reference sequence). Trimming took 3 bases from V and 5 from J; bases not matched to a gene: 6. The CDR3 runs to 14 residues. DNA of the CDR3: TGTGCCAGTAGTATGGGGGGGGACTTGGAGACCCAGTACTTC. Residues: CASSMGGDLETQYF.

CDR3 sequence reads: CASRYRGDSPLHF. In DNA, the CDR3 is TGTGCCAGCAGGTACAGGGGGGACTCACCCCTCCACTTT. This rearrangement joins TRBV3-1 (or the pseudogene TRBV3-2) to TRBJ1-6; 8 positions match TRBD1. Losses at the gene ends were 6 bases for V and 10 bases for J; bases not matched to a gene: 5. This CDR3 has 13 amino acids. The V gene's germline CDR1 is LGHDT and CDR2 YNNKEL (reference sequence).

The chain uses TRBV25-1 and TRBJ1-2; D unclear. Trimming pared 3 bases from V and 2 bases from J, leaving 16 bases between. The CDR3 spans 16 residues. Germline CDR1 is MGHDK and CDR2 is SYGVNS. In DNA, the CDR3 is TGTGCCAGCAGTGATCCTCTGGGTGCAGCGAACTATGGCTACACCTTC. It codes for CASSDPLGAANYGYTF.

CDR3 coding DNA: TGTGCCAGCAGCCGACTAGCGGGAGGGCGTATGAATGAGCAGTTCTTC. Its protein product is CASSRLAGGRMNEQFF. The chain carries TRBV2 and TRBJ2-1; 14 bases map to TRBD2. V lost 6 bases to trimming and J lost 7 bases; unmatched junction nucleotides: 8. From germline, CDR1 is SNHLY and CDR2 FYNNEI. CDR3 length: 16 residues.

This clone occurred a few times. CDR3 region: CASSLKPGQGTYGYTF. The CDR3 nucleotides read TGTGCCAGCAGCTTAAAGCCCGGACAGGGAACCTATGGCTACACCTTC. This chain uses TRBV28 with TRBJ1-2, with 8 bases aligning to TRBD1. The CDR3 totals 16 residues. CDR1 is MDHEN and CDR2 is SYDVKM in the germline V gene. Trimming removed 6 bases from V and 4 bases from J; junction bases left unmatched: 13.

This clone was seen a handful of times. This chain's CDR3 is CASGRGRGNVQPQHF. The DNA of the CDR3 is TGTGCCAGCGGCAGGGGGCGCGGTAATGTTCAGCCCCAGCATTTT. The chain couples TRBV2 to TRBJ1-5, with 8 positions matching TRBD1. This CDR3 spans 15 amino acids. CDR1 is SNHLY, CDR2 FYNNEI, per germline. V was clipped by 8 bases and J by 6 bases; unmatched bases: 12.

The V call is TRBV7-9, the J call TRBJ1-5, with a tentative D call TRBD1 (6 bases). Trimming stripped 3 bases from V and 6 bases from J, with 21 bases between. The CDR3 spans 17 residues. The germline CDR1 and CDR2 sequences are SEHNR and FQNEAQ (reference sequence). CDR3 sequence reads: CASSFGGGQGLRQPQHF. The CDR3 DNA sequence: TGTGCCAGCAGCTTCGGGGGGGGGCAGGGACTCCGTCAGCCCCAGCATTTT.

The gene calls are TRBV5-7 and TRBJ2-7, with D uncertain. TRBV5-7 is given ORF status, its function remaining uncertain. V shed 3 bases and J shed 4 bases, with 14 bases lying between them. The CDR3 has 14 residues. DNA for the CDR3: TGTGCCAGCAGCTGTGGGCCCTGCTGTTACGAGCAGTACTTC. Protein: CASSCGPCCYEQYF.

V and J are TRBV11-3 and TRBJ2-1; 9 bases are a match to TRBD2. The germline CDR1 and CDR2 sequences are SGHNT and YENEEA. The CDR3 sequence is 15 residues long. V was clipped by 1 base and J by 9 bases; unmatched bases: 7. The CDR3 DNA sequence: TGTGCCAGCAGCTTAGCCTTAGCGGGAGAACCTGAGCAGTTCTTC. Translation: CASSLALAGEPEQFF.

The genes are TRBV7-9 and TRBJ2-3; 8 bases align to TRBD2. The V and J ends lost 5 bases and 0 bases, in that order; junction bases with no gene match: 13. Looked up from germline, CDR1 is SEHNR and CDR2 is FQNEAQ (reference sequence). The CDR3 loop spans 18 amino acids. CDR3 protein: CASSRTVSGKTSTDTQYF. The CDR3 bases are TGTGCCAGCAGCCGAACGGTTAGCGGGAAGACTAGCACAGATACGCAGTATTTT. The complete variable domain, with remaining parts taken from reference TRBV7-9 and TRBJ2-3, reads DTGVSQNPRHKITKRGQNVTFRCDPISEHNRLYWYRQTLGQGPEFLTYFQNEAQLEKSRLLSDRFSAERPKGSFSTLEIQRTEQGDSAMYLCASSRTVSGKTSTDTQYFGPGTRLTVL.

The chain has TRBV7-8 and TRBJ2-1, with D possibly being TRBD2 (6 bases). V dropped 3 bases and J dropped 10 bases, with 7 bases sitting between them. CDR3 length: 11 amino acids. CDR1 and CDR2 (germline): SGHVS, FQNEAQ. As DNA, the CDR3 is TGTGCCAGCAGCTTGGGGGGAGAGCAGTTCTTC. Translated, it gives CASSLGGEQFF.

This chain links TRBV11-2 with TRBJ1-2, with TRBD1 matching over 8 bases. With V trimmed by 4 bases and J by 4 bases, 5 bases remained unmatched. The CDR3 totals 14 residues. Germline V lookup: CDR1 SGHAT, CDR2 FQNNGV. The chain's CDR3 is CASSSDRGGYGYTF. CDR3 bases: TGTGCCAGCAGCTCCGACAGGGGAGGCTATGGCTACACCTTC.

Worth noting for this clone: Other nucleotide sequences from this sample produce the same CDR3. Here the CDR3 reads CASSLAGGNTEAFF. In DNA form, the CDR3 reads TGTGCCAGCAGCTTAGCAGGCGGGAACACTGAAGCTTTCTTT. The gene calls are TRBV7-2 and TRBJ1-1; D is unclear. The CDR3 is 14 amino acids. Germline CDR1 SGHTA, CDR2 FQGNSA. Trimming shortened V by 0 bases and J by 1 base, and 6 bases separated the two germline ends.

The V call is TRBV19, the J call TRBJ1-4, with D possibly TRBD1 on 6 matching bases. This CDR3 comprises 14 residues. The V end lost 5 bases, the J end lost 3 bases, and 10 bases lay between the germline ends. Germline values: CDR1 LNHDA, CDR2 SQIVND (reference sequence). The CDR3 loop reads CASSEGGANEKLFF. The CDR3 region has the DNA TGTGCCAGTAGTGAAGGGGGAGCTAATGAAAAACTGTTTTTT.